The entry that follows covers one T cell receptor beta chain sequence. This clone was seen a few times. Its antigen is still unknown. Per-nucleotide qualities are absent, and no much larger clonotype sits a single base away. The immunoSEQ Assay, a bias-controlled multiplex PCR, was used to amplify TCRbeta CDR3 regions from genomic DNA. The authors' pipeline ran thus. The number of nucleated cells in each sample was estimated by amplification of reference gene primers within the assay. Sequence reads were collapsed and filtered to measure the absolute abundance of every unique TCRbeta CDR3 rearrangement. For each sample, productive Simpson clonality was calculated as the square root of Simpson's diversity index over productive rearrangements. TCRdb re-hosts the immuneACCESS table, in-frame sequences only. Its copies lack some clones; in the studies checked, an unresolved V gene accounts for under half of them, and the cause for the rest is not known. V and J calls plus clone size are reproduced from that table; the DNA served to infer D and trimming. The table for this sample lists roughly 380,000 clones; more than 85% of them were counted only once. The leading ten clones occupy around 3% of the sample.

The sample is drawn from a study of blood T cell repertoires in COVID-19 (dated by TCRdb to 2019 to 2021). About the investigation overall: The collaborator samples originated in the United States, Italy and Spain and spanned the acute and convalescent phases of COVID-19. The material from the prospective study consisted of cDNA or gDNA derived from T cells, B-cell-depleted T cells, or PBMCs. Deeply sampled blood TCRbeta repertoires from subjects exposed to, actively infected with, or recovered from COVID-19 were included in the dataset. The repertoires were made available in a free public database intended to serve as a resource for research on the immune response to SARS-CoV-2. The samples were drawn from two sources: the first 160 participants of the ongoing ImmuneRACE study, and some 1,300 subjects contributed by 6 global collaborators. A de-identified subject ID, COVID-19 status, age in years and sex were almost always included in the sample metadata. Where available, HLA class I and class II types were taken from metadata supplied by the sample provider and were not determined by assay-based typing.

What the authors observed across the whole study: The amount of clinical and demographic metadata varied by source and participant and was provided uncurated.

Participants in the prospective study were enrolled through a virtual design, were aged roughly 18 to 100 years, and lived in roughly 25 United States geographic areas. In the prospective study, participants were assigned to cohorts based on the clinical history participants reported in a screening survey and a study questionnaire. Recovered participants in ImmuneRACE Cohort 3 were defined by two consecutive negative NP/OP PCR tests, clearance by a healthcare professional, or resolution of symptoms. Each participant in the prospective study had whole blood, serum and a nasopharyngeal or oropharyngeal swab collected by mobile phlebotomists. Additional blood draws and questionnaires over an approximately 2-month period could optionally be provided by prospective study participants. Before DNA extraction, blood samples from the prospective study were shipped at room temperature or frozen. The CDR3 holds 14 amino acids from the cysteine to the phenylalanine. Just the 42-base CDR3 DNA is kept, in frame starting at base 1. V ends up 5 bases short and J 2 bases short, with an unmatched junction base count of 5. Reading the germline V gene gives CDR1 SGHAT and CDR2 FQNNGV.

The rearranged segments are TRBV11-2 and TRBJ2-5; TRBD1 lines up with 7 middle nucleotides. The sequence came from a woman between 25 and 40 years old who had recovered from COVID-19. The sequencing input was PBMCs or T cells enriched from blood (not recorded which). CDR3 reads: CASSTDRYQETQYF. The DNA sequence reads TGTGCCAGCAGCACGGACAGGTATCAAGAGACCCAGTACTTC.